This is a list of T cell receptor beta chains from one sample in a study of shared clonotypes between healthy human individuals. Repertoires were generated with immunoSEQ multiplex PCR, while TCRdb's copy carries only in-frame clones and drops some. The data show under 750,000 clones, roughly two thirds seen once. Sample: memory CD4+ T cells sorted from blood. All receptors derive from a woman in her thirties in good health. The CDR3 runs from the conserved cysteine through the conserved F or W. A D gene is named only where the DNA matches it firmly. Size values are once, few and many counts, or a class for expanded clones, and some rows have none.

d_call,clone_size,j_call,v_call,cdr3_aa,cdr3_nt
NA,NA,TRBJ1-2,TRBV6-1,CASSEGGPTGYTF,TGTGCCAGCAGTGAAGGCGGGCCCACGGGCTACACCTTC
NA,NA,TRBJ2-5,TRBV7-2,CASSVQASVETQYF,TGTGCCAGCAGCGTACAGGCCTCCGTTGAGACCCAGTACTTC
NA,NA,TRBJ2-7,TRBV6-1,CASSGRDTAYEQYF,TGTGCCAGCAGTGGCCGGGACACTGCCTACGAGCAGTACTTC
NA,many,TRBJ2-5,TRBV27,CASSLWEDGTQYF,TGTGCCAGCAGTTTATGGGAAGACGGCACCCAGTACTTC
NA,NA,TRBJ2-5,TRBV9,CASSARTAQETQYF,TGTGCCAGCAGCGCCAGGACAGCCCAAGAGACCCAGTACTTC
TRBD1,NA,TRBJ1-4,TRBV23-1,CARRGQGGEKLFF,TGCGCCAGGAGAGGACAGGGCGGGGAAAAACTGTTTTTT
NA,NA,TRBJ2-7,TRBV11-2,CASHRGFGEQYF,TGTGCCAGCCACCGGGGCTTCGGCGAGCAGTACTTC
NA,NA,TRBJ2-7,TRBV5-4,CASSLGGDLTSYEQYF,TGTGCCAGCAGCTTGGGGGGGGACCTCACGTCCTACGAGCAGTACTTC
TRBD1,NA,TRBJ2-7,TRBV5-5,CASSFRDRAPGQYF,TGTGCCAGCAGCTTTCGGGACAGGGCCCCTGGGCAGTACTTC
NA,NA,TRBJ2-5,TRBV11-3,CASSRTKYETQYF,TGTGCCAGCAGCCGTACTAAGTATGAGACCCAGTACTTC
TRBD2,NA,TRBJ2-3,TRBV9,CASSSGSGRGTDTQYF,TGTGCCAGCAGCTCAGGGAGCGGGAGGGGCACAGATACGCAGTATTTT
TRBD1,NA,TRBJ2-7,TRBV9,CASSVHDRGSYEQYF,TGTGCCAGCAGCGTACATGACAGGGGGTCCTACGAGCAGTACTTC
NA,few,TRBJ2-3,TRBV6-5,CASSYTRSGRTDTQYF,TGTGCCAGCAGTTACACGAGGTCAGGGAGGACAGATACGCAGTATTTT
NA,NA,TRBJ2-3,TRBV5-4,CASSIAIGATDTQYF,TGTGCCAGCAGCATTGCCATCGGGGCCACAGATACGCAGTATTTT
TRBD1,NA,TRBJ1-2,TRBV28,CASSLGQVFYGYTF,TGTGCCAGCAGCCTAGGACAGGTTTTTTATGGCTACACCTTC
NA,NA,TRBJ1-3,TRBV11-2,CASSLGTAGNTIYF,TGTGCCAGCAGCTTGGGTACAGCTGGAAACACCATATATTTT
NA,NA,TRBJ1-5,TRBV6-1,CASSELLGNQPQHF,TGTGCCAGCAGTGAATTGTTGGGCAATCAGCCCCAGCATTTT
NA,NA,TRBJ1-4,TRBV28,CATRKVNEKLFF,TGTGCCACAAGAAAGGTCAATGAAAAACTGTTTTTT
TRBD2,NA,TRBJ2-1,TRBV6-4,CASSLAEYNEQFF,TGTGCCAGCAGCCTAGCGGAGTACAATGAGCAGTTCTTC
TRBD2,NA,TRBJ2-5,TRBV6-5,CASSLSSGTQETQYF,TGTGCCAGCAGCCTATCTAGCGGGACCCAGGAGACCCAGTACTTC
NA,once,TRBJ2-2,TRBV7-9,CASSPGLHTGELFF,TGTGCCAGCAGCCCCGGACTTCACACCGGGGAGCTGTTTTTT
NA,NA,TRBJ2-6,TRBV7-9,CASSLALSQSGANVLTF,TGTGCCAGCAGCTTAGCGCTTTCCCAATCAGGGGCCAACGTCCTGACTTTC
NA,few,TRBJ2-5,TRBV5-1,CASSPGTQQETQYF,TGCGCCAGCAGCCCCGGGACACAGCAAGAGACCCAGTACTTC
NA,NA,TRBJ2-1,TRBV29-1,CSVGPTFAQFF,TGCAGCGTTGGACCGACCTTTGCGCAGTTCTTC
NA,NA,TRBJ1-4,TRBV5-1,CASSLGDRDNEKLFF,TGCGCCAGCAGCTTGGGGGATCGCGATAATGAAAAACTGTTTTTT
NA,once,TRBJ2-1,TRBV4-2,CASSQDLGGIKYNEQFF,TGTGCCAGCAGCCAAGATCTTGGCGGGATAAAGTACAATGAGCAGTTCTTC
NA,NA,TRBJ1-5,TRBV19,CASSITDSNQPQHF,TGTGCCAGTAGTATCACAGACTCCAATCAGCCCCAGCATTTT
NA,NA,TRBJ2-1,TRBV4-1,CASSTSRDRGSGEQFF,TGCGCCAGCAGCACCTCCCGGGACCGAGGTAGCGGTGAGCAGTTCTTC
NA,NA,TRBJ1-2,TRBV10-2,CASTRQERGYGYTF,TGCGCCAGCACCCGACAGGAGAGGGGCTATGGCTACACCTTC
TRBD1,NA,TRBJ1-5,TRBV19,CASSTRTGSGAQPQHF,TGTGCCAGTAGTACTCGGACAGGGAGTGGGGCTCAGCCCCAGCATTTT
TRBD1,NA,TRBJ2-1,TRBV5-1,CASSLLGQGYNEQFF,TGCGCCAGCAGCTTGTTGGGACAGGGGTACAATGAGCAGTTCTTC
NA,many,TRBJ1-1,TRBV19,CASSINGGEYEAFF,TGTGCCAGTAGTATCAACGGGGGAGAGTATGAAGCTTTCTTT
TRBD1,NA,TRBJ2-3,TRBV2,CATGQIQGAFGTQYF,TGTGCCACCGGCCAGATCCAGGGGGCTTTTGGTACGCAGTATTTT
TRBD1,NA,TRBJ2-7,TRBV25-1,CASRDSGTGIDEQYF,TGTGCCAGCAGAGATTCCGGGACAGGGATCGACGAGCAGTACTTC
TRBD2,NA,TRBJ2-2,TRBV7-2,CASSPQGLAGTGELFF,TGTGCCAGCAGCCCACAGGGACTAGCGGGAACCGGGGAGCTGTTTTTT
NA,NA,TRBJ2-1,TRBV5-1,CASSVGVGTSYNEQFF,TGCGCCAGCAGCGTCGGTGTCGGGACCTCCTACAATGAGCAGTTCTTC
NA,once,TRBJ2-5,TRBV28,CASSLVQTQETQYF,TGTGCCAGCAGTTTGGTCCAGACACAAGAGACCCAGTACTTC
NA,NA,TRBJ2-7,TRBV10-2,CASSGLSGEPREQYF,TGCGCCAGCAGTGGGTTATCGGGAGAACCCCGCGAGCAGTACTTC
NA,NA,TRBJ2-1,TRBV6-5,CASSDGYEQFF,TGTGCCAGCAGCGACGGGTATGAGCAGTTCTTC
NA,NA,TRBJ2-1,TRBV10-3,CATKSGGSYNEQFF,TGTGCCACTAAATCAGGGGGGTCCTACAATGAGCAGTTCTTC
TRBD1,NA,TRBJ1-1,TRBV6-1,CASKALTGGVTEAFF,TGTGCCAGCAAAGCGCTCACAGGGGGCGTCACTGAAGCTTTCTTT
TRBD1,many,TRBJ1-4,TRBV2,CASSLAGGGEKLFF,TGTGCCAGCAGCCTGGCAGGGGGAGGTGAAAAACTGTTTTTT
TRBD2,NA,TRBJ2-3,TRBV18,CASSPETSGSRADTQYF,TGTGCCAGCTCACCGGAGACTAGCGGGAGTCGGGCAGATACGCAGTATTTT
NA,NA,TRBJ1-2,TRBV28,CASSLLLGDGYTF,TGTGCCAGCAGTTTATTGCTAGGGGATGGCTACACCTTC
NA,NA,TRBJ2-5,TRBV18,CASSPSREETQYF,TGTGCCAGCTCACCAAGCCGGGAAGAGACCCAGTACTTC
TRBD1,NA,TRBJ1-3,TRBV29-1,CSVTGAGNTIYF,TGCAGCGTTACAGGGGCTGGAAACACCATATATTTT
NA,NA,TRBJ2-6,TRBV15,CATSRESSGANVLTF,TGTGCCACCAGCAGAGAAAGCTCTGGGGCCAACGTCCTGACTTTC
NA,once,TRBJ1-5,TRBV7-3,CASSLDPRDLLHF,TGTGCCAGCAGCTTAGACCCCCGGGACCTGTTGCATTTT
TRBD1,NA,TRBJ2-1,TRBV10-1,CASSDPDRAHEQFF,TGCGCCAGCAGTGACCCGGACAGGGCCCATGAGCAGTTCTTC
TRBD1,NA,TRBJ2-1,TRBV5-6,CASGMLYRGKDEQFF,TGTGCCAGCGGAATGCTATACAGGGGAAAGGATGAGCAGTTCTTC
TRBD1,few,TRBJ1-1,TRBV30,CAWKYLGGPEAFF,TGTGCCTGGAAGTATCTAGGGGGCCCTGAAGCTTTCTTT
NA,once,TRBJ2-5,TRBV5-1,CASSLGHLGGQETQYF,TGCGCCAGCAGCCTCGGCCACCTGGGGGGCCAAGAGACCCAGTACTTC